Listed here are 25 T cell receptor beta chains from one sample, sequenced in a study of T cell repertoires in cytomegalovirus infection. TCRdb itself ran the reads through MiXCR, one entry per CDR3 protein. Of a few hundred thousand distinct CDR3 sequences in the sample, roughly 43% were seen once. For these receptors, no antigen is known. Source: cultured PBMCs, taken from culture after CMV antigen stimulation. The receptors come from a human donor in good health (CMV status not recorded). Some clones in this sample may be carry-over from other donors' samples.

This clonotype was picked up a small number of times. Compared with germline, one end of the junction differs, possibly owing to a read error. The chain is built from TRBV7-2 and TRBJ2-5; the D gene is possibly TRBD2 (6 bases). The CDR3 has 14 amino acids. Germline V gives CDR1 SGHTA, CDR2 FQGNSA. The CDR3 DNA is TGTGCCAGCAGCTTAGTGGGCAGGAACCAGCGGGCTTCCTTC. This translates into CASSLVGRNQRASF. The full variable domain, with the rest looked up from reference TRBV7-2 and TRBJ2-5, is GAGVSQSPSNKVTEKGKDVELRCDPISGHTALYWYRQSLGQGLEFLIYFQGNSAPDKSGLPSDRFSAERTGGSVSTLTIQRTQQEDSAVYLCASSLVGRNQRASFGPGTRLLVL.

The J gene is TRBJ2-5, the V gene TRBV20-1; D is possibly TRBD1 (6 bases). Germline-derived CDR1 and CDR2 are DFQATT and SNEGSKA (reference sequence). V dropped 0 bases and J dropped 5 bases, with 22 bases sitting between them. The CDR3 loop spans 17 amino acids. CDR3 sequence: CSARDTWGTLRGETQYF. The CDR3 DNA follows: TGCAGTGCTAGAGATACCTGGGGGACCCTGAGGGGGGAGACCCAGTACTTC.

This clonotype was found a few times. The J gene is TRBJ2-7, the V gene TRBV6-5; the match to TRBD1 covers 9 bases. J lost 7 bases, V lost 5 bases, and 21 bases had no gene match. This CDR3 has 18 amino acids. Germline assignment: CDR1 MNHEY and CDR2 SVGAGI. The CDR3 DNA follows: TGTGCCAGCAGTACCTTAGCCCGGGACAGGGTCGCGATCAGGGAGCAGTACTTC. Protein sequence: CASSTLARDRVAIREQYF.

The sample holds a few counts of this clonotype. The chain recombines TRBV12-3 or TRBV12-4 with TRBJ2-2; 12 bases agree with TRBD2. The CDR3 is 18 amino acids. The ends lost 6 bases at V and 7 bases at J; junction bases unmatched: 15. CDR3 DNA sequence: TGTGCCAGCAGCCTTGATACTAGCGGGGGGTTCTCCGGCGGGGAGCTGTTTTTT. Residues: CASSLDTSGGFSGGELFF.

V and J are TRBV7-8 and TRBJ2-5; a weak D match, TRBD2 (5 bases). With 1 base removed from V and 5 bases from J, the gap between germline ends came to 17 bases. Looked up from germline, CDR1 is SGHVS and CDR2 is FQNEAQ. This CDR3 has 16 residues. CDR3 DNA sequence: TGTGCCAGCAGCTTAGGGTTTCGGCTAGCAACGGAGACCCAGTACTTC. Its protein product is CASSLGFRLATETQYF.

The rearrangement joins TRBV7-2 to TRBJ1-2; possible D gene TRBD1, 5 bases. The CDR3 loop spans 14 amino acids. Germline V gene sequence: CDR1 SGHTA, CDR2 FQGNSA. V was pared by 5 bases and J by 5 bases, with 15 bases between. In nucleotides, the CDR3 is TGTGCCAGCAGCCCAACGCAGGGATTGTATGGCTACACCTTC. This gives the protein CASSPTQGLYGYTF.

This clonotype was detected a few times. J is TRBJ2-7 and V is TRBV12-3 or TRBV12-4, with a weak D call TRBD1 (6 bases). V was cut by 3 bases and J by 7 bases, with 16 bases left in between. The CDR3 is 14 residues long. In DNA, the CDR3 is TGTGCCAGCAGTTTCTTACAGGGCATATCGGAGCAGTACTTC. This sequence encodes CASSFLQGISEQYF.

The rearrangement links TRBV14 to TRBJ2-2, with TRBD1 matching 7 bases. The CDR3 is 15 residues long. The germline V gene has CDR1 SGHDN and CDR2 FVKESK. The J segment lost 2 bases and the V segment lost 4 bases, leaving 4 bases of the junction unmatched. CDR3 region: CASSRNRGNTGELFF. The CDR3 nucleotides are TGTGCCAGCAGCCGAAACAGGGGAAACACCGGGGAGCTGTTTTTT.

This clonotype was detected a few times. The CDR3 region is CSAPSLAVATDTQYF. Written as DNA, the CDR3 is TGCAGTGCTCCGTCACTAGCGGTGGCCACAGATACGCAGTATTTT. This chain connects TRBV20-1 to TRBJ2-3, with TRBD2 matching 8 bases. The germline V gene has CDR1 DFQATT and CDR2 SNEGSKA (reference sequence). This CDR3 has 15 amino acids. Trimming at V came to 5 bases and at J to 2 bases, leaving 9 bases not matched to a gene.

This clonotype was seen more than once but under ten times. The genes are TRBV10-3 and TRBJ2-7; 7 nucleotides line up with TRBD2. The CDR3 is 14 amino acids. Germline trimming cut 4 bases from V and 3 bases from J; bases unmatched to any gene: 6. The germline V gene encodes CDR1 ENHRY and CDR2 SYGVKD. Here the CDR3 reads CAISGSGGGYEQYF. As DNA, the CDR3 is TGTGCCATCAGTGGTTCGGGCGGGGGCTACGAGCAGTACTTC.

This clonotype was recorded a few times. The rearrangement links TRBV5-8 to TRBJ2-7, with TRBD2 as a possible D gene (6 bases). Trimming removed 4 bases at V and 3 bases at J, with 20 bases between. Germline lookup yields CDR1 SGHTS and CDR2 YDEGEE. The CDR3 consists of 16 residues. The CDR3: CASSPGRGRFIYEQYF. DNA of the CDR3: TGTGCCAGCAGCCCTGGCCGGGGGAGATTCATCTACGAGCAGTACTTC.

This clonotype was counted between two and nine times. The chain is built from TRBV10-3 and TRBJ1-1; D gene unclear. Deletions cut 3 bases from V and 9 bases from J, with 8 bases between. CDR1 and CDR2 from the germline V gene are ENHRY and SYGVKD. The CDR3 length is 11 residues. The CDR3, as DNA: TGTGCCATCAGTGACCGAGAGCAAGCTTTCTTT. It is translated as CAISDREQAFF.

This clonotype was observed a few times. The chain couples TRBV6-6 to TRBJ2-1, with D tentatively TRBD1 (5 bases). This CDR3 has 11 amino acids. The V gene lost 8 bases and the J gene lost 4 bases, with 6 bases spanning the gap. CDR1 and CDR2 from the germline V gene are MNHNY and SVGAGI (reference sequence). The CDR3 nucleotides are TGTGCCAGCGACAGTTACAATGAGCAGTTCTTC. It specifies CASDSYNEQFF.

The V gene is TRBV7-3, the J gene TRBJ2-7; tentative D call: TRBD1 (6 bases). The germline V and J ends were trimmed by 2 bases and 5 bases, with 16 bases remaining between them. The CDR3 spans 15 residues. CDR1 and CDR2 (germline): SGHTA, FQGTGA. The CDR3 here is CASSLVSRQANEQYF. The CDR3 coding sequence is TGTGCCAGCAGCTTAGTATCCCGACAGGCTAACGAGCAGTACTTC.

The rearrangement joins TRBV20-1 to TRBJ1-1; D may be TRBD1 (6 bases). Trimming removed 4 bases from V and 3 bases from J, with 6 bases in between. The CDR3 loop spans 11 amino acids. Germline values: CDR1 DFQATT, CDR2 SNEGSKA (reference sequence). The DNA of the CDR3 is TGCAGTGCTAACAGGGACACTGAAGCTTTCTTT. Translating it yields CSANRDTEAFF.

The chain recombines TRBV7-2 with TRBJ1-2, with unresolved D. Germline V lookup: CDR1 SGHTA, CDR2 FQGNSA. The CDR3 totals 15 residues. Trimming left V 1 base short and J 4 bases short, with 13 bases between. The CDR3 here is CASSLVGQVGYGYTF. The CDR3 bases are TGTGCCAGCAGCTTAGTAGGCCAGGTCGGCTATGGCTACACCTTC.

The V gene is TRBV6-2 or TRBV6-3, the J gene TRBJ1-1, with 7 bases matching TRBD1. V lost 2 bases and J lost 0; bases outside the gene matches: 6. CDR3 length: 16 amino acids. Looked up from germline, CDR1 is MNHEY and CDR2 is SVGEGT. The DNA for the CDR3 is TGTGCCAGCAGTTACCAACGGGGGACAGTGAACACTGAAGCTTTCTTT. Translating gives CASSYQRGTVNTEAFF.

The rearrangement uses TRBV2 and TRBJ1-2; possibly TRBD1 for D (6 bases). The CDR3 is 15 residues long. V lost 5 bases and J lost 3, with 16 bases in between. Per germline, CDR1 SNHLY and CDR2 FYNNEI. CDR3 sequence (DNA): TGTGCCAGCAGTCCCCGGACAGACCCCTACTATGGCTACACCTTC. Protein product: CASSPRTDPYYGYTF.

This clonotype was seen only a few times. The chain links TRBV7-8 to TRBJ2-2, with 11 bases lining up with TRBD2. J gave up 4 bases and V 1 base, and 2 bases lay outside the gene matches. Germline lookup yields CDR1 SGHVS and CDR2 FQNEAQ. The CDR3 contains 16 residues. Written as DNA, the CDR3 is TGTGCCAGCAGCTTAGGACTAGCGGGACCCACCGGGGAGCTGTTTTTT. This codes for CASSLGLAGPTGELFF.

This clonotype was seen a handful of times. The chain joins TRBV7-2 to TRBJ2-1; 8 nucleotides match TRBD2. Losses at the gene ends were 7 bases for V and 9 bases for J; bases not matched to a gene: 8. The CDR3 runs to 13 residues. Germline CDR1 is SGHTA and CDR2 is FQGNSA. This chain's CDR3 is CASMGISGGEQFF. The CDR3 region has the DNA TGTGCCAGCATGGGTATCAGCGGGGGTGAGCAGTTCTTC.

This clonotype was detected ten times or more. This chain joins TRBV7-2 and TRBJ2-7; TRBD2 aligns across 7 bases. The CDR3 contains 12 residues. CDR1 is SGHTA, CDR2 FQGNSA, per germline. The ends lost 2 bases at V and 9 bases at J; junction bases unmatched: 4. This CDR3 is CASSLTTSAQYF. The CDR3 coding sequence is TGTGCCAGCAGCTTAACAACTAGCGCGCAGTACTTC. The whole variable domain, filled in from reference TRBV7-2 and TRBJ2-7, reads GAGVSQSPSNKVTEKGKDVELRCDPISGHTALYWYRQSLGQGLEFLIYFQGNSAPDKSGLPSDRFSAERTGGSVSTLTIQRTQQEDSAVYLCASSLTTSAQYFGPGTRLTVT.

CDR3 in amino acids: CASFSLTSTDTQYF. The CDR3 DNA reads as TGTGCCAGCTTCTCCCTGACTAGCACAGATACGCAGTATTTT. The genes are TRBV18 and TRBJ2-3; no clear D. V lost 7 bases, J lost 0 bases, and 11 bases lay in between. Germline V gene sequence: CDR1 KGHSH, CDR2 LQKENI. CDR3 length equals 14 residues.

The V gene is TRBV6-2 or TRBV6-3, the J gene TRBJ2-5; D gene ambiguous. The CDR3 runs 14 residues. Germline V lookup: CDR1 MNHEY, CDR2 SVGEGT. V lost 6 bases to trimming and J lost 0 bases, with 11 bases between them. The CDR3 DNA is TGTGCCAGCAGCCGCGCCCAAAACCAAGAGACCCAGTACTTC. The encoded protein is CASSRAQNQETQYF.

In its sample, this clonotype was seen a few times. V usage is TRBV11-2 and J usage is TRBJ2-7, with 8 bases aligning to TRBD2. Germline assignment: CDR1 SGHAT and CDR2 FQNNGV. This CDR3 has 14 amino acids. The V gene end was trimmed by 5 bases and the J gene end by 4 bases; junction bases not matched to a gene: 7. Here the CDR3 DNA reads TGTGCCAGCAGCCCCAGCGGGGGACCGTACGAGCAGTACTTC. It translates to CASSPSGGPYEQYF.

This chain joins TRBV5-1 and TRBJ2-5; D could derive from TRBD1 or TRBD2 (5 bases each). The V and J ends lost 5 bases and 4 bases respectively, with 12 bases between them. The length of the CDR3 is 13 residues. Germline CDR1 is SGHRS and CDR2 is YFSETQ. Written as DNA, the CDR3 is TGCGCCAGCAGGGAAGGGACCGGAGAGACCCAGTACTTC. It is translated as CASREGTGETQYF.